The T cell receptor beta chain described here comes from a study of blood T cell repertoires in COVID-19 (dated by TCRdb to about 2020). Notes on the research overall: Samples from collaborators originated in the United States, Italy and Spain and spanned both the acute and convalescent phases of COVID-19. The repertoires were made available in a free public database intended to serve as a resource for research on the immune response to SARS-CoV-2. The prospective study material was composed of cDNA or gDNA derived from T cells, B-cell-depleted T cells, or PBMCs. The dataset comprised deeply sampled blood TCRbeta repertoires from subjects exposed to, actively infected with, or recovered from COVID-19. Where available, HLA class I and class II types were obtained from metadata supplied by the sample provider rather than from assay-based typing. The samples were drawn from two sources: the first 160 participants of the ongoing ImmuneRACE study, and 950 to 1,500 subjects contributed by 6 global collaborators. A de-identified subject ID, COVID-19 status, age in years and sex were almost always included in the sample metadata. The study at large found these results: How much clinical and demographic metadata was included differed by source and by participant, and the metadata was provided uncurated.

The immunoSEQ Assay, a bias-controlled multiplex PCR, was used to amplify TCRbeta CDR3 regions from genomic DNA. The paper's data handling went like this. Nucleated cell counts per sample were estimated from amplification of reference gene primers within the assay. To quantify the absolute abundance of each unique TCRbeta CDR3 rearrangement, sequence reads were collapsed and filtered. For each sample, productive Simpson clonality was calculated by taking the square root of Simpson's diversity index across productive rearrangements. As stored in TCRdb, this immuneACCESS dataset retains in-frame rearrangements with V and J assigned. A fraction of the clones does not appear; measured against another copy, unresolved V genes explain less than half of the discrepancy, and the remainder lacks a known reason. V and J calls and clone size follow that table, whereas D and trimming were derived from the DNA. The sample profile shows under 250,000 clones; 70% to 90% of them were found once. In total, the top ten clones hold over 2.5% of the sample.

A second Seattle source provided samples from volunteer blood donors who had recovered from COVID-19. Whole blood was collected in K2EDTA tubes by collaborating institutions according to the institutions' own protocols. Collaborator samples were shipped for TCRbeta analysis as frozen whole blood, isolated PBMCs, or DNA extracted from either sample type. According to the germline V gene (reference sequence), CDR1 reads LGHDT and CDR2 reads YNNKEL. Between the V and J ends, shortened by 4 bases and 5 bases respectively, the junction contains 13 bases. The CDR3 sequence holds 14 residues, the cysteine and phenylalanine included. The DNA shown is the 42-base CDR3, in frame from base 1. As to this clone: Its antigen specificity is not known. No per-base quality is available; no much larger clone lies one base away.

The rearranged segments are TRBV3-1 (or the pseudogene TRBV3-2) and TRBJ2-3; matching of 6 bases hints at TRBD2 as the D gene. Material: peripheral blood. This receptor was identified in a man aged 50 to 59 who had recovered from COVID-19. The base sequence is TGTGCCAGCAGCCGGGACGGGAGCGGAGATACGCAGTATTTT. It is translated as CASSRDGSGDTQYF.